The rows below give T cell receptor beta chains drawn from one sample of a study of CD4 T cells in relation to SARS-CoV-2 and coronaviruses. Antigens for these TCRs are unknown. The assay was immunoSEQ multiplex PCR, and TCRdb's table has in-frame clones only and misses some. Among some 19,000 clones, 77% were seen once, and the ten largest hold about 23%. The sequenced sample was CD4+ T cells from PBMCs, cultured in vitro. The receptors here all came from a human donor in good health. Each CDR3 is given with its conserved first and last residue. Each record gives: D gene, clone size, V gene, J gene, CDR3 protein, CDR3 DNA. A D gene is named only where the DNA matches it firmly. Only some rows state a clone size, as once, few, many or a class for expanded clones.

TRBD2	-	TRBV30	TRBJ2-5	CAWTTSGLRTQYF	TGTGCCTGGACAACCTCGGGACTACGAACCCAGTACTTC
-	-	TRBV5-4	TRBJ2-7	CASSLAGTARRGEQYF	TGTGCCAGCAGCTTGGCCGGGACCGCTCGAAGGGGCGAGCAGTACTTC
TRBD2	-	TRBV11-3	TRBJ2-1	CASSLGLAGGGEQFF	TGTGCCAGCAGCTTAGGGCTAGCGGGAGGTGGGGAGCAGTTCTTC
TRBD1	-	TRBV30	TRBJ1-2	CAWRADREGYTF	TGTGCCTGGAGAGCGGACAGGGAAGGCTACACCTTC
TRBD2	-	TRBV7-9	TRBJ2-1	CASSSPLAGGLYNEQFF	TGTGCCAGCAGCTCCCCCCTAGCGGGAGGGCTCTACAATGAGCAGTTCTTC
-	-	TRBV6-2/TRBV6-3	TRBJ2-2	CASSYGTTNTGELFF	TGTGCCAGCAGTTATGGAACTACGAACACCGGGGAGCTGTTTTTT
-	few	TRBV7-2	TRBJ2-7	CASSYTRDSYEQYF	TGTGCCAGCAGCTATACCAGGGATTCCTACGAGCAGTACTTC
-	-	TRBV27	TRBJ1-6	CASRASRRKNSPLHF	TGTGCCAGCAGGGCCAGTCGAAGAAAGAATTCACCCCTCCACTTT
-	-	TRBV5-1	TRBJ2-7	CASSSGPTTYEQYF	TGCGCCAGCAGCTCGGGACCCACAACCTACGAGCAGTACTTC
TRBD2	-	TRBV13	TRBJ2-7	CASSYNLAGGLSEQYF	TGTGCCAGCAGCTACAACTTAGCGGGGGGGCTGTCCGAGCAGTACTTC
-	-	TRBV5-8	TRBJ2-3	CASSQKNMAGDTQYF	TGTGCCAGCAGCCAAAAGAATATGGCGGGGGATACGCAGTATTTT
-	-	TRBV7-2	TRBJ1-4	CASSLAGEREKLFF	TGTGCCAGCAGCTTAGCGGGGGAAAGGGAAAAACTGTTTTTT
-	-	TRBV28	TRBJ2-7	CASSYGAISYEQYF	TGTGCCAGCAGTTACGGAGCGATCTCCTACGAGCAGTACTTC
TRBD1	once	TRBV19	TRBJ1-5	CASTRQGGNQPQHF	TGTGCCAGTACCCGACAGGGAGGCAATCAGCCCCAGCATTTT
TRBD2	-	TRBV12-3/TRBV12-4	TRBJ2-7	CASRPSGTYEQYF	TGTGCCAGCAGACCCAGCGGGACCTACGAGCAGTACTTC
-	-	TRBV7-2	TRBJ2-3	CASSQQGEVSTQYF	TGTGCCAGCAGCCAACAGGGTGAAGTCTCTACGCAGTATTTT
-	-	TRBV11-2	TRBJ2-7	CASSKPKRKGIWEQYF	TGTGCCAGCAGCAAGCCCAAAAGAAAGGGAATTTGGGAGCAGTACTTC
-	-	TRBV5-8	TRBJ2-4	CASSSTRLKGTDIQYF	TGTGCCAGCAGCTCTACCCGATTAAAGGGGACGGACATTCAGTACTTC
-	-	TRBV11-2	TRBJ1-6	CASSFSQVGSPLHF	TGTGCCAGCAGCTTCAGTCAGGTTGGGTCACCCCTCCACTTT
-	once	TRBV4-2	TRBJ2-5	CASSQDLREIMTQYF	TGTGCCAGCAGCCAGGACCTTCGTGAAATTATGACCCAGTACTTC
-	-	TRBV7-2	TRBJ1-1	CASSLTGGTTEAFF	TGTGCCAGCAGCCTTACTGGGGGGACTACTGAAGCTTTCTTT
-	-	TRBV5-1	TRBJ2-7	CASSAKTGIPRDYEQYF	TGCGCCAGCAGCGCAAAAACAGGGATACCCCGCGACTACGAGCAGTACTTC
-	few	TRBV7-2	TRBJ1-6	CASSLVKGINSPLHF	TGTGCCAGCAGCTTAGTAAAAGGGATCAATTCACCCCTCCACTTT
-	-	TRBV7-2	TRBJ2-7	CASSLGATDYEQYF	TGTGCCAGCAGCTTAGGGGCTACGGACTACGAGCAGTACTTC
-	-	TRBV6-2/TRBV6-3	TRBJ1-3	CASSPGSSGNTIYF	TGTGCCAGCAGTCCAGGGAGCTCTGGAAACACCATATATTTT
-	-	TRBV11-2	TRBJ2-2	CASSFEGVGTGELFF	TGTGCCAGCAGCTTCGAGGGGGTAGGCACCGGGGAGCTGTTTTTT
TRBD2	-	TRBV9	TRBJ2-1	CASSVGGGAYNEQFF	TGTGCCAGCAGCGTAGGTGGGGGGGCCTACAATGAGCAGTTCTTC
TRBD2	-	TRBV5-4	TRBJ2-3	CASSKGLAGLTDTQYF	TGTGCCAGCAGCAAGGGACTAGCGGGATTGACAGATACGCAGTATTTT
-	-	TRBV3-1/TRBV3-2	TRBJ1-3	CASSQGRNSGNTIYF	TGTGCCAGCAGCCAAGGACGAAACTCTGGAAACACCATATATTTT
-	-	TRBV7-9	TRBJ2-3	CASSLREVRTDTQYF	TGTGCCAGCAGCTTAAGGGAAGTAAGGACAGATACGCAGTATTTT
-	-	TRBV7-2	TRBJ1-1	CASSLGEGMRTEAFF	TGTGCCAGCAGCTTAGGTGAGGGTATGCGCACTGAAGCTTTCTTT
-	once	TRBV6-2/TRBV6-3	TRBJ2-7	CASSSVTGFYEQYF	TGTGCCAGCAGTTCCGTAACAGGGTTCTACGAGCAGTACTTC
-	few	TRBV19	TRBJ1-2	CATTSRYGYTF	TGTGCCACGACTTCCAGATATGGCTACACCTTC
-	few	TRBV2	TRBJ1-4	CASTSRWEKLFF	TGTGCCAGCACCTCCCGGTGGGAAAAACTGTTTTTT
TRBD1	few	TRBV9	TRBJ1-5	CASSVSGGFQPQHF	TGTGCCAGCAGCGTTTCAGGGGGATTTCAGCCCCAGCATTTT
TRBD2	-	TRBV6-2/TRBV6-3	TRBJ2-5	CASSNGGSGRPETQYF	TGTGCCAGCAGCAACGGGGGTAGCGGGAGGCCAGAGACCCAGTACTTC
TRBD2	-	TRBV14	TRBJ2-7	CASSLAGVPYEQYF	TGTGCCAGCAGCCTGGCGGGGGTGCCCTACGAGCAGTACTTC
-	-	TRBV19	TRBJ1-6	CASSIRGSISPLHF	TGTGCCAGTAGTATAAGGGGGAGTATTTCACCCCTCCACTTT
TRBD1	-	TRBV6-2/TRBV6-3	TRBJ2-7	CASSPLDRGYEQYF	TGTGCCAGCAGTCCATTGGACAGGGGCTACGAGCAGTACTTC
-	-	TRBV9	TRBJ1-4	CASSVPPGKGRVKKLFF	TGTGCCAGCAGCGTACCTCCGGGGAAGGGAAGGGTTAAAAAACTGTTTTTT
-	-	TRBV2	TRBJ2-6	CASSTSSSGANVLTF	TGTGCCAGCAGCACCTCAAGCTCTGGGGCCAACGTCCTGACTTTC
TRBD1	-	TRBV6-5	TRBJ2-2	CASRQGQTTGELFF	TGTGCCAGCAGGCAGGGACAGACCACCGGGGAGCTGTTTTTT
-	-	TRBV13	TRBJ2-5	CASSSGASSGSTQYF	TGTGCCAGCAGCTCCGGGGCATCCTCTGGATCGACCCAGTACTTC
-	-	TRBV7-3	TRBJ1-2	CASSLMAGAPTF	TGTGCCAGCAGCTTAATGGCGGGGGCTCCCACCTTC
-	-	TRBV4-2	TRBJ2-1	CASSQPGEQFF	TGTGCCAGCAGCCAGCCCGGTGAGCAGTTCTTC
-	-	TRBV11-3	TRBJ2-5	CASSLDGRETQYF	TGTGCCAGCAGCTTAGATGGCAGAGAGACCCAGTACTTC
TRBD1	few	TRBV11-2	TRBJ1-5	CASSPSLTGTGLGQPQHF	TGTGCCAGCAGCCCATCATTGACCGGGACAGGGCTCGGGCAGCCCCAGCATTTT
-	-	TRBV12-3/TRBV12-4	TRBJ1-5	CASSRNSGQPQHF	TGTGCCAGCAGTCGAAATTCGGGCCAGCCCCAGCATTTT
-	-	TRBV9	TRBJ2-3	CASSRGGAGVDTQYF	TGTGCCAGCAGCAGAGGGGGGGCGGGAGTGGATACGCAGTATTTT
-	-	TRBV20-1	TRBJ2-3	CSAKTRDTQYF	TGCAGTGCAAAGACCAGAGATACGCAGTATTTT
-	-	TRBV23-1	TRBJ2-4	CASSQGQNIQYF	TGCGCCAGCAGTCAAGGCCAAAACATTCAGTACTTC
-	-	TRBV30	TRBJ1-2	CAWSVRIHRGYGYTF	TGTGCCTGGAGTGTACGGATACACCGGGGCTATGGCTACACCTTC
TRBD1	-	TRBV3-1/TRBV3-2	TRBJ2-7	CASSQRTGAAREQYF	TGTGCCAGCAGCCAAAGGACAGGAGCCGCTCGCGAGCAGTACTTC